A single sample gave rise to the 29 T cell receptor beta chains below, sequenced in a study of blood T cell repertoires in COVID-19. TCRdb's table, derived via immunoSEQ multiplex PCR, lists solely in-frame clones and lacks some. The table has about 250,000 clones, around 82% seen once. Sequenced material: peripheral blood. These receptor sequences come from a woman over 75 with active or convalescent COVID-19.

The chain links TRBV6-5 to TRBJ1-4; D perhaps matches TRBD1 (5 bases). The germline CDR1 and CDR2 sequences are MNHEY and SVGAGI. Trimming cost V 7 bases and J 3 bases, with 12 bases left between them. This CDR3 region has 14 residues. CDR3 sequence (DNA): TGTGCCAGCACCTCAGGGCTTGCTAATGAAAAACTGTTTTTT. This translates into CASTSGLANEKLFF.

The chain links TRBV19 to TRBJ1-1; D is undetermined. The CDR3 runs to 13 residues. Trimming took off 8 bases at V and 4 bases at J, with 14 bases between the two ends. The V gene's germline CDR1 is LNHDA and CDR2 SQIVND (reference sequence). CDR3 coding DNA: TGTGCCAGTGGTGGGTCGGAGGGCACTGAAGCTTTCTTT. Translated, it gives CASGGSEGTEAFF.

This sequence joins TRBV28 and TRBJ1-5, with TRBD1 matching over 9 bases. V lost 7 bases, J lost 4 bases, and 5 bases stayed unmatched. The CDR3 spans 14 residues. Germline V gene lookup returns CDR1 MDHEN and CDR2 SYDVKM. For the CDR3, the DNA is TGTGCCAGCAACCCGGGACAGGGAAATCAGCCCCAGCATTTT. Its protein is CASNPGQGNQPQHF.

The chain has TRBV4-1 and TRBJ2-2; D gene ambiguous. CDR1 and CDR2 (germline): MGHRA, YSYEKL. The CDR3 consists of 14 residues. Trimming removed 0 bases at V and 2 bases at J, with 4 bases between. The CDR3 sequence is CASSQDLNTGELFF. CDR3 coding DNA: TGCGCCAGCAGCCAAGATCTCAACACCGGGGAGCTGTTTTTT.

This chain connects TRBV28 to TRBJ2-1; D gene uncertain. The length of the CDR3 is 13 residues. Germline V CDR1 and CDR2: MDHEN, SYDVKM. Trimming left V 10 bases short and J 0 bases short, with 10 bases between. Here the CDR3 DNA reads TGTGCCACCATAAGGAGCTCCTACAATGAGCAGTTCTTC. It yields the protein CATIRSSYNEQFF.

The CDR3 loop is CASSQAPAGGNNEQFF. CDR3 nucleotides: TGCGCCAGCAGCCAAGCGCCAGCGGGGGGAAACAATGAGCAGTTCTTC. The chain joins TRBV4-1 to TRBJ2-1; TRBD2 agrees at 9 bases. The CDR3 sequence is 16 residues long. In germline, CDR1 is MGHRA, CDR2 YSYEKL. V shed 1 base, J shed 5 bases, and the junction held 6 bases outside the gene matches.

Here the CDR3 DNA reads TGTGCCACTTCGGGGGTACCCCACCGAGAGACCCAGTACTTC. It codes for CATSGVPHRETQYF. V usage is TRBV15 and J usage is TRBJ2-5; D is possibly TRBD2 (6 bases). CDR3 length: 14 amino acids. The germline V gene has CDR1 LNHNV and CDR2 YYDKDF (reference sequence). The germline V and J ends were trimmed by 9 bases and 4 bases, with 18 bases remaining between them.

V and J are TRBV19 and TRBJ2-7; TRBD2 matches 7 bases. The CDR3 is 15 amino acids. CDR1 LNHDA and CDR2 SQIVND come from the germline V gene (reference sequence). Trimming at V came to 2 bases and at J to 3 bases, leaving 7 bases not matched to a gene. The CDR3 sequence is CASSIWGSGGYEQYF. CDR3 bases: TGTGCCAGTAGTATATGGGGGTCGGGAGGCTACGAGCAGTACTTC. The whole variable domain, remainder taken from reference TRBV19 and TRBJ2-7, is DGGITQSPKYLFRKEGQNVTLSCEQNLNHDAMYWYRQDPGQGLRLIYYSQIVNDFQKGDIAEGYSVSREKKESFPLTVTSAQKNPTAFYLCASSIWGSGGYEQYFGPGTRLTVT.

This clone was recorded only once. The V gene is TRBV12-3 or TRBV12-4, the J gene TRBJ1-1; D is unclear. V lost 4 bases to trimming and J lost 3 bases, with 3 bases between them. The CDR3 covers 11 residues. CDR3 region: CASSSYTEAFF. As DNA, the CDR3 is TGTGCCAGCAGTTCGTACACTGAAGCTTTCTTT.

The chain joins TRBV13 to TRBJ2-7; a weak D match, TRBD2 (5 bases). This CDR3 contains 13 residues. V lost 2 bases to trimming and J lost 6 bases, with 11 bases between them. The V gene's germline CDR1 is PRHDT and CDR2 FYEKMQ (reference sequence). The CDR3 bases are TGTGCCAGCAGCTTATCCCCGGGGAGCGAGCAGTACTTC. Its protein is CASSLSPGSEQYF.

DNA for the CDR3: TGTGCCAGCAGCCCGGTGTGGGCAGGCCCCGATATGCTGTTTTTT. Translating it yields CASSPVWAGPDMLFF. The chain has TRBV11-2 and TRBJ2-2; D is unresolved. The CDR3 runs 15 residues. With 5 bases removed from V and 13 bases from J, the gap between germline ends came to 23 bases. The germline gives CDR1 SGHAT, CDR2 FQNNGV.

The chain links TRBV4-1 to TRBJ1-2; D call uncertain. Trimming pared 1 base from V and 4 bases from J, leaving 13 bases between. The CDR3 spans 15 residues. CDR1 MGHRA and CDR2 YSYEKL come from the germline V gene. The CDR3 nucleotides are TGCGCCAGCAGCCAAGCGGCGGGCGGCACCTATGGCTACACCTTC. Protein product: CASSQAAGGTYGYTF.

This clone was observed many times. Other DNA sequences in this sample translate to the same CDR3. The chain carries TRBV6-5 and TRBJ1-5, with a possible D match to TRBD1 (5 bases). This CDR3 is 13 amino acids long. The V gene lost 6 bases and the J gene lost 3 bases, with 9 bases spanning the gap. Per the germline V gene, CDR1 is MNHEY and CDR2 is SVGAGI. The CDR3 spells CASRQVNNQPQHF. CDR3 sequence (DNA): TGTGCCAGCAGACAGGTAAACAATCAGCCCCAGCATTTT.

The chain employs TRBV27 and TRBJ1-6; possible D gene TRBD1, 6 bases. Trimming removed 5 bases at V and 10 bases at J, with 15 bases between. This CDR3 has 14 amino acids. The germline V gene has CDR1 MNHEY and CDR2 SMNVEV (reference sequence). CDR3 sequence reads: CASSPHGGQSPLHF. The CDR3 DNA sequence: TGTGCCAGCAGTCCCCACGGGGGGCAATCACCCCTCCACTTT.

The CDR3 sequence: CASSHTAGPDTQYF. CDR3 in DNA: TGTGCCAGCAGTCACACCGCTGGGCCAGATACGCAGTATTTT. This chain links TRBV3-1 (or the pseudogene TRBV3-2) with TRBJ2-3; no clear D gene. The CDR3 loop spans 14 amino acids. V lost 6 bases to trimming and J lost 4 bases, with 14 bases between them. Germline lookup yields CDR1 LGHDT and CDR2 YNNKEL (reference sequence).

The CDR3 is CASSYDRGQNGYTF. The CDR3 coding sequence is TGTGCCAGTAGTTACGACAGGGGGCAAAATGGCTACACCTTC. V gene TRBV19 combines with J gene TRBJ1-2, with 10 bases aligning to TRBD1. The V gene end was trimmed by 5 bases and the J gene end by 6 bases; junction bases not matched to a gene: 6. The CDR3 length is 14 residues. Germline CDR1 and CDR2: LNHDA and SQIVND (reference sequence).

The gene calls are TRBV5-5 and TRBJ2-7, with 9 bases identical to TRBD1. With V trimmed by 1 base and J by 3 bases, 5 bases remained unmatched. Germline V gives CDR1 SGHKS, CDR2 YYEKEE (reference sequence). The CDR3 runs 15 residues. As DNA, the CDR3 is TGTGCCAGCAGCTTGTATCGGACAGGGGACTACGAGCAGTACTTC. Amino acid sequence: CASSLYRTGDYEQYF. Drawing the rest from reference TRBV5-5 and TRBJ2-7, the complete variable domain is DAGVTQSPTHLIKTRGQQVTLRCSPISGHKSVSWYQQVLGQGPQFIFQYYEKEERGRGNFPDRFSARQFPNYSSELNVNALLLGDSALYLCASSLYRTGDYEQYFGPGTRLTVT.

The V call is TRBV4-2, the J call TRBJ2-7; TRBD1 aligns across 8 bases. This CDR3 has 15 residues. V shed 4 bases and J 5 bases; nucleotides not matched to a gene: 10. CDR1 and CDR2 from the germline V gene are LGHNA and YNFKEQ. The CDR3 DNA sequence: TGTGCCAGCAGCCCAAACCCCAGGGGGCAACACGAGCAGTACTTC. This encodes CASSPNPRGQHEQYF.

This chain connects TRBV10-3 to TRBJ1-2; D is uncertain. Germline V gene data show CDR1 as ENHRY and CDR2 as SYGVKD. CDR3 size: 14 residues. The V end lost 3 bases, the J end lost 1 base, and 9 bases lay between the germline ends. As DNA, the CDR3 is TGTGCCATCAGTGAATCGAACAATAACTATGGCTACACCTTC. Residues: CAISESNNNYGYTF.

This chain joins TRBV19 and TRBJ2-3, with D maybe TRBD1 (5 bases). Germline V gene lookup returns CDR1 LNHDA and CDR2 SQIVND (reference sequence). The CDR3 contains 17 residues. Trimming took off 4 bases at V and 0 bases at J, with 17 bases between the two ends. The CDR3 here is CASSKVGQGLSTDTQYF. CDR3 DNA sequence: TGTGCCAGTAGTAAAGTCGGGCAGGGCCTTAGCACAGATACGCAGTATTTT. Together with reference TRBV19 and TRBJ2-3, the CDR3 gives the full variable domain: DGGITQSPKYLFRKEGQNVTLSCEQNLNHDAMYWYRQDPGQGLRLIYYSQIVNDFQKGDIAEGYSVSREKKESFPLTVTSAQKNPTAFYLCASSKVGQGLSTDTQYFGPGTRLTVL.

The V call is TRBV7-9, the J call TRBJ1-2; D call uncertain. The CDR3 has 15 amino acids. V gave up 2 bases and J gave up 8 bases, with 18 bases separating them. Germline V CDR1 and CDR2: SEHNR, FQNEAQ (reference sequence). The CDR3 region is CASSLREGVDGGYTF. CDR3 DNA: TGTGCCAGCAGCTTACGGGAGGGAGTAGATGGCGGCTACACCTTC.

This clone was seen only once. The chain recombines TRBV29-1 with TRBJ2-3; 9 bases are shared with TRBD1. Germline loops: CDR1 SQVTM, CDR2 ANQGSEA. The CDR3 runs to 13 residues. V was pared by 6 bases and J by 4 bases, with 5 bases of the junction left unmatched. CDR3 amino acids: CSVGTGHADTQYF. For the CDR3, the DNA is TGCAGCGTAGGGACAGGGCACGCAGATACGCAGTATTTT.

This rearrangement joins TRBV15 to TRBJ2-3; TRBD1 matches 9 bases. J was trimmed by 3 bases and V by 5 bases; bases with no gene match: 3. The CDR3 runs 14 residues. The V gene's germline CDR1 is LNHNV and CDR2 YYDKDF (reference sequence). CDR3 bases: TGTGCCACCAGCTACGGGACAGGGACAGATACGCAGTATTTT. Protein product: CATSYGTGTDTQYF.

The table lists this clone with a count of one. The DNA for the CDR3 is TGTGCCTGGAGTCGGACTAGCGGGGGGCAAGAGACCCAGTACTTC. This translates into CAWSRTSGGQETQYF. V and J are TRBV30 and TRBJ2-5, with 14 bases lining up with TRBD2. CDR3 length: 15 residues. Germline V gene lookup returns CDR1 GTSNPN and CDR2 SVGIG (reference sequence). Losses at the gene ends were 2 bases for V and 2 bases for J; bases not matched to a gene: 1.

The genes are TRBV19 and TRBJ2-2, with D possibly TRBD1 on 6 matching bases. Trimming cost V 7 bases and J 1 base, with 10 bases left between them. CDR1 LNHDA and CDR2 SQIVND come from the germline V gene (reference sequence). The CDR3 sequence is 14 residues long. CDR3 nucleotides: TGTGCCAGTAATTCAGGGGTGAACACCGGGGAGCTGTTTTTT. Translating it yields CASNSGVNTGELFF.

The rearrangement joins TRBV9 to TRBJ2-3; 7 nucleotides agree with TRBD1. This CDR3 contains 18 residues. Germline loops: CDR1 SGDLS, CDR2 YYNGEE. Trimming at V came to 0 bases and at J to 1 base, leaving 11 bases not matched to a gene. Here the CDR3 DNA reads TGTGCCAGCAGCGTAGCTACAGGGGTTTTAGGGGGCACAGATACGCAGTATTTT. Translation gives CASSVATGVLGGTDTQYF.

The chain employs TRBV7-9 and TRBJ2-3; D remains unclear. This CDR3 is 14 amino acids long. CDR1 is SEHNR, CDR2 FQNEAQ, per germline (reference sequence). V gave up 0 bases and J gave up 0 bases, with 4 bases separating them. Here the CDR3 DNA reads TGTGCCAGCAGCTTAGCCCATAGCACAGATACGCAGTATTTT. Its protein is CASSLAHSTDTQYF. Variable domain in full (rest from reference TRBV7-9 and TRBJ2-3): DTGVSQNPRHKITKRGQNVTFRCDPISEHNRLYWYRQTLGQGPEFLTYFQNEAQLEKSRLLSDRFSAERPKGSFSTLEIQRTEQGDSAMYLCASSLAHSTDTQYFGPGTRLTVL.

V usage is TRBV5-1 and J usage is TRBJ1-2, with TRBD1 matching over 11 bases. Germline V CDR1 and CDR2: SGHRS, YFSETQ. V lost 0 bases, J lost 7 bases, and 2 bases stayed unmatched. The CDR3 extends over 14 amino acids. The DNA for the CDR3 is TGCGCCAGCAGCTTGGGGACAGGGGGCCGTGGCTACACCTTC. Protein: CASSLGTGGRGYTF.

Notes on this clone: At one end the junction does not follow the germline gene, possibly because of a read error. V and J are TRBV2 and TRBJ1-1; D gene unclear. The CDR3 sequence is 13 residues long. The germline V gene has CDR1 SNHLY and CDR2 FYNNEI. CDR3 sequence: CAGSWEMNTEAFF. The DNA for the CDR3 is TGTGCCGGCAGTTGGGAGATGAACACTGAAGCTTTCTTT.